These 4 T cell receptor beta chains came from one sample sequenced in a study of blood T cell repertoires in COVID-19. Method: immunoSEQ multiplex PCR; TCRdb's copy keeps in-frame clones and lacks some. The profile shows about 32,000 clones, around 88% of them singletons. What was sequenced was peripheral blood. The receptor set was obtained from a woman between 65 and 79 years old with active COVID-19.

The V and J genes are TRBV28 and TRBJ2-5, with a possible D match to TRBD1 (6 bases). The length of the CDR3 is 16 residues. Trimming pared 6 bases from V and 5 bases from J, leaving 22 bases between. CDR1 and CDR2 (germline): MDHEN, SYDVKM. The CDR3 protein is CASSPTEWGPKETQYF. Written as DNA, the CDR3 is TGTGCCAGCAGCCCGACCGAATGGGGGCCCAAGGAGACCCAGTACTTC.

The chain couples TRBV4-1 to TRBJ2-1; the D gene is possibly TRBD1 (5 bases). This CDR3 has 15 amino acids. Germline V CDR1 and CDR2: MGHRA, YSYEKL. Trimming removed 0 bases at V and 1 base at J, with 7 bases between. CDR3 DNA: TGCGCCAGCAGCCAAGATGGGGCGTCCTACAATGAGCAGTTCTTC. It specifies CASSQDGASYNEQFF.

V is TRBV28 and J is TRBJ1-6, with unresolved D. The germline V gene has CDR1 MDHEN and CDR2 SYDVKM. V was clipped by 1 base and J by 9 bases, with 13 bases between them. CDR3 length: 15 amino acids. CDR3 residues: CASSLLAVVGSPLHF. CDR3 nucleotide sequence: TGTGCCAGCAGTTTATTAGCGGTCGTCGGTTCACCCCTCCACTTT.

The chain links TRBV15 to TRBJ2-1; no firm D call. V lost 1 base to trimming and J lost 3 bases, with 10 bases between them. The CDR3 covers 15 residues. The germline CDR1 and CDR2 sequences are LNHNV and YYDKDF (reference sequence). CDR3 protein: CATSRGQEIYNEQFF. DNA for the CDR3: TGTGCCACCAGCAGAGGCCAGGAAATCTACAATGAGCAGTTCTTC.